The clone carrying this T cell receptor beta chain has just a few counts. Antigen specificity is unknown. CDR3 length equals 14 residues. CDR1 and CDR2 from the germline V gene are SGHRS and YFSETQ. Trimming took 1 base from V and 4 from J, leaving 11 bases between them. The data derive from a study of T cells after yellow fever vaccination. In the study overall: It was SMART-Seq v4 Ultra Low Input that prepared the fractions with low cell numbers. Study-level points and caveats: Re-detected after boosting: most primary clones, almost 97% of CD4 and under 90% of CD8. Weaker in magnitude, the secondary response showed a faster peak on day 5 versus 15.

Making TCR cDNA involved 5'RACE template switching, which added UMIs and a universal primer site. Via MiXCR, TCRdb re-called the 5' RACE reads, giving one row per CDR3 protein. Here the sample spans about 260,000 distinct CDR3 sequences, roughly 13% being singletons. Sequencing used CD4+ T cells sorted from PBMCs, obtained 45 days after the yellow fever booster vaccination. The sequence was obtained from a man aged 25 to 40 who received the YFV17D yellow fever vaccine. This chain uses TRBV5-1 with TRBJ2-5; TRBD1 might be the D (5 bases). CDR3 nucleotide sequence: TGCGCCAGCAGCTTGCAAACAGGATTAGAGACCCAGTACTTC. Its translation is CASSLQTGLETQYF.